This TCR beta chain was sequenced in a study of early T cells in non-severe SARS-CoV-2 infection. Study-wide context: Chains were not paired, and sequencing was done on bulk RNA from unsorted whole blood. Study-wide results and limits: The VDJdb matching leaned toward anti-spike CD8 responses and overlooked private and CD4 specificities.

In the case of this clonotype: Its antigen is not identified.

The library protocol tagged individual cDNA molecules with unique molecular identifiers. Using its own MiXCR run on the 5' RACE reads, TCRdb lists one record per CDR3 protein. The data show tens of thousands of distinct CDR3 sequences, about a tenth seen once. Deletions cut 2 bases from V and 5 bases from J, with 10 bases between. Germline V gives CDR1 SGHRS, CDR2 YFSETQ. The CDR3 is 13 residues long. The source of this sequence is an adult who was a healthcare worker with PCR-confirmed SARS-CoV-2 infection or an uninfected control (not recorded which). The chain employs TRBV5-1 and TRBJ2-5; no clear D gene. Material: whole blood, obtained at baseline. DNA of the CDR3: TGCGCCAGCAGCTTCAGCCTGGGGGAGACCCAGTACTTC. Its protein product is CASSFSLGETQYF.